This record looks at one T cell receptor (beta chain) sequence and its context. What it binds is not known. The CDR3 has 13 amino acids. Germline assignment: CDR1 DFQATT and CDR2 SNEGSKA (reference sequence). The junction had 10 bases not matched to a gene; V was cut back by 3 bases and J by 9 bases. This sample was taken from a study of post-analysis software for immune sequencing data. Sequencing libraries made from TCR beta cDNA carried unique molecular identifiers. Each CDR3 protein gets one entry after TCRdb re-called the PCR reads with MiXCR. The sample carries under 650,000 distinct CDR3 sequences, around 47% recorded once. General study findings and limits: Five TRBV segments appeared more often in patients than in controls, and TRBV5-6, TRBV5-1 and TRBV20-1 were among these.

The sample was blood. The sequence came from a girl between 10 and 17 years old with multiple sclerosis. This chain links TRBV20-1 with TRBJ2-7, with TRBD1 matching 8 bases. The CDR3 loop is CSARLGTGTGQYF. In DNA, the CDR3 is TGCAGTGCTAGGTTAGGGACAGGTACCGGGCAGTACTTC.